The 20 T cell receptor beta chains in this list originate from one sample, sequenced in a study of PD-L1 blockade in urothelial cancer. Time point given: pretreatment peripheral blood. Measured with immunoSEQ multiplex PCR; TCRdb has only the in-frame clones, and not every one. Of about 72,000 clones listed, under 90% were seen once; the top ten hold 3.5% to 5%. This specimen consisted of PBMCs, obtained around atezolizumab (anti-PD-L1) treatment. These receptors all stem from a man between 65 and 85 years old with urothelial cancer.

The chain couples TRBV2 to TRBJ2-6, with TRBD2 as a possible D gene (5 bases). This CDR3 spans 16 amino acids. Germline V CDR1 and CDR2: SNHLY, FYNNEI. The ends were cut back, 5 bases at V and 4 bases at J, with 15 bases in the middle. The CDR3 here is CASSIAGGTGANVLTF. In DNA, the CDR3 is TGTGCCAGCAGTATAGCCGGAGGTACCGGGGCCAACGTCCTGACTTTC.

This clone was observed a single time. The chain recombines TRBV11-3 with TRBJ2-1; 8 nucleotides agree with TRBD2. The CDR3 totals 12 residues. Losses at the gene ends were 3 bases for V and 10 bases for J; bases not matched to a gene: 2. Germline CDR1 is SGHNT and CDR2 is YENEEA. The CDR3 sequence is CASSFSGGEQFF. The CDR3 DNA is TGTGCCAGCAGCTTCAGCGGGGGAGAGCAGTTCTTC.

The chain joins TRBV28 to TRBJ1-1, with TRBD1 matching 9 bases. The V gene end was trimmed by 8 bases and the J gene end by 10 bases; junction bases not matched to a gene: 14. CDR3 length: 14 amino acids. The germline CDR1 and CDR2 sequences are MDHEN and SYDVKM. The chain's CDR3 is CASSGQGRSNVAFF. The CDR3 DNA is TGTGCCAGCTCCGGACAGGGGCGATCGAACGTAGCTTTCTTT.

The chain couples TRBV9 to TRBJ2-7, with 8 nucleotides matching TRBD2. Germline assignment: CDR1 SGDLS and CDR2 YYNGEE. CDR3 size: 15 residues. The V gene end was trimmed by 6 bases and the J gene end by 2 bases; junction bases not matched to a gene: 10. The CDR3: CASTPGGGTTYEQYF. Here the CDR3 DNA reads TGTGCCAGCACCCCCGGCGGGGGGACCACCTACGAGCAGTACTTC.

The gene calls are TRBV6-4 and TRBJ2-3; TRBD2 aligns across 15 bases. This CDR3 region has 18 residues. CDR1 and CDR2 from the germline V gene are MRHNA and SNTAGT. V trimming: 6 bases; J trimming: 0 bases; junction bases outside the gene matches: 7. In DNA, the CDR3 is TGTGCCAGCAGCCCCCGGGGACTAGCGGGAGGAAGCACAGATACGCAGTATTTT. Translating it yields CASSPRGLAGGSTDTQYF.

The CDR3 sequence is CASSPLADTDTQYF. CDR3 in DNA: TGTGCCAGCTCACCACTAGCGGACACAGATACGCAGTATTTT. The chain recombines TRBV18 with TRBJ2-3, with D perhaps matching TRBD2 (6 bases). Trimming left V 1 base short and J 2 bases short, with 7 bases between. Germline lookup yields CDR1 KGHSH and CDR2 LQKENI. The CDR3 consists of 14 residues.

The rearrangement links TRBV7-9 to TRBJ1-2, with 7 bases matching TRBD1. This CDR3 is built from 15 residues. With V trimmed by 5 bases and J by 5 bases, 11 bases remained unmatched. CDR1 SEHNR and CDR2 FQNEAQ come from the germline V gene (reference sequence). The CDR3 DNA sequence: TGTGCCAGCAGCGGGGGACAGCGTCATTCATATGGCTACACCTTC. Amino acids: CASSGGQRHSYGYTF.

V usage is TRBV7-9 and J usage is TRBJ2-2; 13 bases match TRBD2. The germline V gene has CDR1 SEHNR and CDR2 FQNEAQ (reference sequence). The CDR3 loop spans 15 amino acids. V lost 3 bases and J lost 5; bases outside the gene matches: 0. CDR3 in DNA: TGTGCCAGCAGCTTGGGACTAGCGGGGACCGGGGAGCTGTTTTTT. The encoded protein is CASSLGLAGTGELFF.

The rearrangement links TRBV6-5 to TRBJ2-7; TRBD2 agrees at 8 bases. Trimming took 5 bases from V and 3 from J; bases not matched to a gene: 6. The germline CDR1 and CDR2 sequences are MNHEY and SVGAGI. The CDR3 is 14 residues long. This CDR3 reads CASSPSGRGYEQYF. In DNA form, the CDR3 reads TGTGCCAGCAGTCCAAGCGGGAGAGGCTACGAGCAGTACTTC.

V gene TRBV7-3 combines with J gene TRBJ1-5; the D is unclear. Trimming removed 2 bases from V and 5 bases from J, with 7 bases in between. This CDR3 spans 13 amino acids. Germline V gene lookup returns CDR1 SGHTA and CDR2 FQGTGA. The CDR3 region is CASSLAVDQPQHF. The CDR3 DNA reads TGTGCCAGCAGCTTAGCAGTTGATCAGCCCCAGCATTTT.

This chain links TRBV6-1 with TRBJ2-1; the D gene is possibly TRBD2 (6 bases). The CDR3 contains 15 residues. Trimming took off 2 bases at V and 4 bases at J, with 12 bases between the two ends. From germline, CDR1 is MNHNS and CDR2 SASEGT. The CDR3 loop is CASSEFGSQYNEQFF. As DNA, the CDR3 is TGTGCCAGCAGTGAATTCGGGAGTCAGTACAATGAGCAGTTCTTC.

This chain joins TRBV5-1 and TRBJ2-7; perhaps TRBD2 as D (6 bases). This CDR3 region has 15 residues. V was shortened by 4 bases and J by 1 base, with 15 bases between the two germline ends. Germline V CDR1 and CDR2: SGHRS, YFSETQ. DNA for the CDR3: TGCGCCAGCAGCACGGGACTCCAAGTTTCCTACGAGCAGTACTTC. Protein sequence: CASSTGLQVSYEQYF.

This chain connects TRBV5-4 to TRBJ1-4, with 7 positions matching TRBD1. CDR1 is SGHNT and CDR2 is YYREEE in the germline V gene (reference sequence). Trimming at V came to 4 bases and at J to 5 bases, leaving 8 bases not matched to a gene. The length of the CDR3 is 15 residues. The CDR3 nucleotides are TGTGCCAGCAGCAATCCGGGACAGAAAAATGAAAAACTGTTTTTT. This sequence encodes CASSNPGQKNEKLFF. Filled out from reference TRBV5-4 and TRBJ1-4, the complete variable domain reads ETGVTQSPTHLIKTRGQQVTLRCSSQSGHNTVSWYQQALGQGPQFIFQYYREEENGRGNFPPRFSGLQFPNYSSELNVNALELDDSALYLCASSNPGQKNEKLFFGSGTQLSVL.

The chain is built from TRBV27 and TRBJ2-1; a weak D match, TRBD2 (6 bases). The CDR3 covers 14 residues. The ends were cut back, 6 bases at V and 7 bases at J, with 16 bases in the middle. Per germline, CDR1 MNHEY and CDR2 SMNVEV (reference sequence). DNA for the CDR3: TGTGCCAGCAGCGGGAGACTGTCGGGAAATGAGCAGTTCTTC. Protein: CASSGRLSGNEQFF.

This clone occurred a few times. This chain uses TRBV6-1 with TRBJ1-3; 8 bases align to TRBD1. In germline, CDR1 is MNHNS, CDR2 SASEGT. CDR3 length: 15 residues. V dropped 6 bases and J dropped 1; count of bases not matched to a gene: 5. Here the CDR3 DNA reads TGTGCCAGCAGGGGACAGGCGTTATCTGGAAACACCATATATTTT. Translating it yields CASRGQALSGNTIYF.

The genes are TRBV5-1 and TRBJ2-5; D call uncertain. This CDR3 has 11 residues. Trimming took off 4 bases at V and 3 bases at J, with 4 bases between the two ends. Germline V gene lookup returns CDR1 SGHRS and CDR2 YFSETQ. The CDR3 DNA is TGCGCCAGCAGCGAGGAAGAGACCCAGTACTTC. Amino acids: CASSEEETQYF.

J is TRBJ2-7 and V is TRBV9; TRBD1 matches at 9 bases. The germline gives CDR1 SGDLS, CDR2 YYNGEE. CDR3 length: 15 residues. Unmatched junction bases numbered 4, after V lost 0 bases and J lost 3 bases. CDR3 in amino acids: CASSVAQGQGYEQYF. In DNA form, the CDR3 reads TGTGCCAGCAGCGTAGCCCAGGGACAGGGCTACGAGCAGTACTTC.

This clone was seen a handful of times. V usage is TRBV28 and J usage is TRBJ1-1; D possibly corresponds to TRBD1 (5 bases). Germline lookup yields CDR1 MDHEN and CDR2 SYDVKM. The V and J ends lost 6 bases and 4 bases respectively, with 15 bases between them. The CDR3 is 14 amino acids. CDR3 amino acids: CASRGQGRATEAFF. CDR3 coding DNA: TGTGCCAGCAGGGGGCAAGGTCGTGCCACTGAAGCTTTCTTT. Complete variable domain (other parts from reference TRBV28 and TRBJ1-1): DVKVTQSSRYLVKRTGEKVFLECVQDMDHENMFWYRQDPGLGLRLIYFSYDVKMKEKGDIPEGYSVSREKKERFSLILESASTNQTSMYLCASRGQGRATEAFFGQGTRLTVV.

V and J are TRBV6-5 and TRBJ2-2, with 8 bases identical to TRBD1. After removal of 4 bases from V and 8 bases from J, the junction contained 6 bases not matched to a gene. The CDR3 covers 14 residues. The germline V gene has CDR1 MNHEY and CDR2 SVGAGI. CDR3 amino acids: CASSLTGVGGELFF. DNA for the CDR3: TGTGCCAGCAGTTTGACAGGGGTAGGAGGGGAGCTGTTTTTT.

The V gene is TRBV7-6, the J gene TRBJ2-7; 12 bases fit TRBD2. J was trimmed by 6 bases and V by 4 bases; bases with no gene match: 4. CDR3 length equals 14 residues. The germline gives CDR1 SGHVS, CDR2 FNYEAQ. As DNA, the CDR3 is TGTGCCAGCAGCTGGACTAGCGGGACCGGCGAGCAGTACTTC. It codes for CASSWTSGTGEQYF.